This T cell receptor (beta chain) appears in the sequencing data of a study of T cell responses to AZD1222 COVID-19 vaccine. From germline, CDR1 is MNHEY and CDR2 SVGAGI. V shed 5 bases, J shed 4 bases, and the junction held 5 bases outside the gene matches. This CDR3 is 14 amino acids long. Study-wide points: There were mostly white British donors and more females than males, and clonal diversity was possibly underestimated.

TCRdb's table, derived via immunoSEQ multiplex PCR, lists solely in-frame clones and lacks some. The sample has more than 100,000 clones; around 93% are singletons. As for this clone: The antigen remains unidentified.

This sequence joins TRBV6-5 and TRBJ2-1, with 7 nucleotides matching TRBD1. The sample consisted of peripheral blood, taken 28 days after the second AZD1222 dose. The sequence was obtained from an adult who received the AZD1222 COVID-19 vaccine. The CDR3 DNA reads as TGTGCCAGCAGTCGTCGGGACAGATACAATGAGCAGTTCTTC. Protein: CASSRRDRYNEQFF.